The 30 T cell receptor beta chains given below trace back to one sample, sequenced in a study of human T cells and chemical hapten exposure. In TCRdb, the RACE reads were re-called with MiXCR into one record per CDR3 protein. The sample consists of nearly 350,000 distinct CDR3 sequences, around 7% of them appearing once. Sample time point: patch test 1, 2 weeks after DPC sensitization. Treatment of the sample: therapeutic diphenylcyclopropenone sensitization with weekly scalp DPC. Sequences were derived from whole blood, sampled in connection with sensitization to the hapten diphenylcyclopropenone (DPC). The receptors stem from a woman aged 18-29 years with alopecia areata. Some clones in this sample may be carry-over from other donors' samples.

Only a few counts were recorded for this clonotype. V usage is TRBV9 and J usage is TRBJ1-6; D might be TRBD1 (5 bases). Trimming removed 2 bases from V and 8 bases from J, with 8 bases in between. The CDR3 covers 13 residues. The germline CDR1 and CDR2 sequences are SGDLS and YYNGEE. CDR3 nucleotides: TGTGCCAGCAGCGTTGGAGGGGATTCACCCCTCCACTTT. Its protein product is CASSVGGDSPLHF. The full variable domain, in which reference TRBV9 and TRBJ1-6 provide the parts outside the CDR3, is DSGVTQTPKHLITATGQRVTLRCSPRSGDLSVYWYQQSLDQGLQFLIQYYNGEERAKGNILERFSAQQFPDLHSELNLSSLELGDSALYFCASSVGGDSPLHFGNGTRLTVT.

The chain couples TRBV20-1 to TRBJ1-5; D might be TRBD1 (5 bases). V gave up 6 bases and J gave up 2 bases, with 14 bases separating them. CDR3 length equals 14 residues. Germline assignment: CDR1 DFQATT and CDR2 SNEGSKA (reference sequence). The CDR3 nucleotides are TGCAGTGCCCCACACGGGGGGGGCAATCAGCCCCAGCATTTT. It translates to CSAPHGGGNQPQHF.

This clonotype occurred many times. CDR3 sequence (DNA): TGTGCCAGCTCACGCCCCAAGGACCCCTCTGGGGCCAACGTCCTGACTTTC. Encoded protein: CASSRPKDPSGANVLTF. The chain is built from TRBV18 and TRBJ2-6, with D hard to call. Trimming shortened V by 4 bases and J by 0 bases, and 13 bases separated the two germline ends. The CDR3 runs to 17 residues. Germline CDR1 is KGHSH and CDR2 is LQKENI.

This clonotype was counted many times. The chain employs TRBV7-2 and TRBJ2-3; 14 nucleotides align to TRBD2. CDR3 length equals 18 residues. CDR1 is SGHTA, CDR2 FQGNSA, per germline. J was trimmed by 4 bases and V by 4 bases; bases with no gene match: 10. The chain's CDR3 is CASSSGLAGAPGADTQYF. The DNA of the CDR3 is TGTGCCAGCAGCTCGGGACTAGCGGGGGCGCCTGGGGCAGATACGCAGTATTTT.

The chain couples TRBV7-2 to TRBJ1-1; D is uncertain. This CDR3 contains 14 residues. Germline CDR1 and CDR2: SGHTA and FQGNSA. Trimming removed 6 bases from V and 3 bases from J, with 14 bases in between. Here the CDR3 reads CASRPFHQHTEAFF. CDR3 bases: TGTGCCAGCAGGCCCTTTCACCAGCACACTGAAGCTTTCTTT.

This clonotype is a singleton in its sample. The rearrangement joins TRBV12-3 or TRBV12-4 to TRBJ2-1; 7 bases are shared with TRBD2. The V segment lost 3 bases and the J segment 13 bases; nucleotides outside the gene matches: 6. This CDR3 contains 12 residues. This chain's CDR3 is CASSLGGAIQFF. Written as DNA, the CDR3 is TGTGCCAGCAGTTTGGGAGGGGCGATACAGTTCTTC.

This clonotype was recorded a few times. The rearrangement joins TRBV2 to TRBJ2-7; 8 bases are a match to TRBD2. J lost 2 bases, V lost 9 bases, and 9 bases had no gene match. The CDR3 covers 14 residues. Germline V gives CDR1 SNHLY, CDR2 FYNNEI. Written as DNA, the CDR3 is TGTGCCAGTTGCCGGGGTAGCGGGGCCTACGAGCAGTACTTC. Translation gives CASCRGSGAYEQYF.

This clonotype was detected many times. The chain recombines TRBV7-9 with TRBJ2-3; 7 nucleotides align to TRBD2. The CDR3 loop spans 15 amino acids. CDR1 SEHNR and CDR2 FQNEAQ come from the germline V gene (reference sequence). V shed 1 base, J shed 2 bases, and the junction held 3 bases outside the gene matches. The CDR3 reads CASSLDGRDTDTQYF. CDR3 bases: TGTGCCAGCAGCTTAGATGGGAGGGACACAGATACGCAGTATTTT.

This clonotype was found a few times. The chain employs TRBV29-1 and TRBJ1-2; tentatively, D is TRBD1 (6 bases). The CDR3 is 12 residues long. Germline CDR1 reads SQVTM; CDR2 reads ANQGSEA. V lost 4 bases and J lost 3, with 9 bases in between. The CDR3 region has the DNA TGCAGCGTTGGTAGACAGGACTATGGCTACACCTTC. Its translation is CSVGRQDYGYTF.

This clonotype was seen many times. This sequence joins TRBV18 and TRBJ2-3; no clear D. Looked up from germline, CDR1 is KGHSH and CDR2 is LQKENI. This CDR3 contains 12 residues. V was clipped by 4 bases and J by 3 bases, with 5 bases between them. In nucleotides, the CDR3 is TGTGCCAGCTCACTATGGACAGATACGCAGTATTTT. It codes for CASSLWTDTQYF.

This chain connects TRBV5-1 to TRBJ1-6, with no clear D. Germline lookup yields CDR1 SGHRS and CDR2 YFSETQ. The CDR3 is 14 residues long. V gave up 0 bases and J gave up 6 bases, with 7 bases separating them. The CDR3: CASSLEPSNSPLHF. CDR3 nucleotide sequence: TGCGCCAGCAGCTTGGAACCGAGTAATTCACCCCTCCACTTT.

This sequence joins TRBV11-2 and TRBJ2-4; D is ambiguous. V gave up 5 bases and J gave up 9 bases, with 14 bases separating them. The CDR3 covers 13 residues. Germline CDR1 reads SGHAT; CDR2 reads FQNNGV. The CDR3 loop is CASSPRSPGIQYF. The CDR3 DNA reads TGTGCCAGCAGCCCCCGGAGTCCGGGCATTCAGTACTTC.

This clonotype was counted ten times or more. The chain carries TRBV7-2 and TRBJ2-2; D not resolved. CDR3 length: 14 residues. Germline assignment: CDR1 SGHTA and CDR2 FQGNSA. V gave up 8 bases and J gave up 1 base, with 11 bases separating them. The CDR3 region has the DNA TGTGCCAGCTCCCCTCGACGGAACACCGGGGAGCTGTTTTTT. Translation gives CASSPRRNTGELFF.

In its sample, this clonotype was seen a few times. The rearrangement links TRBV7-2 to TRBJ2-1; D is perhaps TRBD1 (5 bases). CDR1 and CDR2 from the germline V gene are SGHTA and FQGNSA. The V gene lost 4 bases and the J gene lost 5 bases, with 12 bases spanning the gap. The CDR3 totals 14 residues. CDR3 sequence (DNA): TGTGCCAGCAGCTCCCTGGACAAAAACAATGAGCAGTTCTTC. As protein: CASSSLDKNNEQFF.

This sequence joins TRBV4-3 and TRBJ1-4, with D possibly being TRBD1 (5 bases). V was clipped by 3 bases and J by 0 bases, with 23 bases between them. The length of the CDR3 is 20 residues. Per germline, CDR1 LGHNA and CDR2 YSLEER. As DNA, the CDR3 is TGCGCCAGCAGCCATGATCGCTTGCTATCAGGGTGGTCAACTAATGAAAAACTGTTTTTT. Residues: CASSHDRLLSGWSTNEKLFF.

This clonotype was seen only a few times. The chain joins TRBV10-3 to TRBJ2-1, with 9 positions matching TRBD2. Germline CDR1 reads ENHRY; CDR2 reads SYGVKD. The CDR3 contains 16 residues. Unmatched junction bases numbered 12, after V lost 4 bases and J lost 8 bases. CDR3 coding DNA: TGTGCCATCAGTGGAGGAACTGGCGGGGGGGCCGATGAGCAGTTCTTC. It yields the protein CAISGGTGGGADEQFF.

This clonotype was seen ten or more times. V is TRBV3-1 and J is TRBJ2-7; D is perhaps TRBD2 (7 bases). This CDR3 spans 13 amino acids. CDR1 is LGHDT, CDR2 YNNKEL, per germline (reference sequence). The V gene lost 4 bases and the J gene lost 6 bases, with 13 bases spanning the gap. The CDR3 sequence is CASSPLGGREQYF. For the CDR3, the DNA is TGTGCCAGCAGCCCCCTCGGGGGGCGCGAGCAGTACTTC.

This clonotype was recorded at least ten times. The J gene is TRBJ2-2, the V gene TRBV15; possible D gene TRBD1, 5 bases. Trimming took 6 bases from V and 4 from J, leaving 12 bases between them. The CDR3 totals 14 residues. Germline-derived CDR1 and CDR2 are LNHNV and YYDKDF (reference sequence). The CDR3 spells CATRVQGRTGELFF. CDR3 nucleotides: TGTGCCACCAGGGTGCAGGGTCGCACCGGGGAGCTGTTTTTT.

The chain combines TRBV6-5 with TRBJ2-3, with 9 positions matching TRBD2. The CDR3 length is 17 residues. Germline V gene lookup returns CDR1 MNHEY and CDR2 SVGAGI. V lost 1 base to trimming and J lost 4 bases; unmatched junction nucleotides: 9. The CDR3, as DNA: TGTGCCAGCAGTTACTACCCGGGGACTAGCAGGGCAGATACGCAGTATTTT. Encoded protein: CASSYYPGTSRADTQYF.

This clonotype has at least ten counts. The chain carries TRBV7-2 and TRBJ2-5; D is possibly TRBD1 (6 bases). The CDR3 spans 11 residues. Germline assignment: CDR1 SGHTA and CDR2 FQGNSA. The V end was cut by 5 bases, the J end by 9 bases, with 10 bases between. DNA for the CDR3: TGTGCCAGCAGCCAAAGACAGGCCCAGTACTTC. Its translation is CASSQRQAQYF.

This clonotype was seen many times. The chain carries TRBV2 and TRBJ2-5; D gene ambiguous. Deletions cut 6 bases from V and 5 bases from J, with 16 bases between. Germline CDR1 and CDR2: SNHLY and FYNNEI. This CDR3 has 14 amino acids. CDR3 sequence: CASSEYSVQETQYF. For the CDR3, the DNA is TGTGCCAGCAGCGAATACAGCGTCCAGGAGACCCAGTACTTC.

This chain links TRBV9 with TRBJ2-2; TRBD2 agrees at 8 bases. The V gene's germline CDR1 is SGDLS and CDR2 YYNGEE. This CDR3 is built from 17 residues. Unmatched junction bases numbered 7, after V lost 1 base and J lost 2 bases. The CDR3 protein is CASSVKQAGGNTGELFF. The CDR3 DNA is TGTGCCAGCAGCGTAAAGCAGGCGGGGGGCAACACCGGGGAGCTGTTTTTT.

This clonotype appeared a few times. The chain carries TRBV12-3 or TRBV12-4 and TRBJ1-3; D ambiguous. The CDR3 contains 16 residues. Trimming shortened V by 6 bases and J by 0 bases, and 15 bases separated the two germline ends. The CDR3 coding sequence is TGTGCCAGCAGCCGAGTATCTTTCGTCTCTGGAAACACCATATATTTT. Translating gives CASSRVSFVSGNTIYF.

The table lists this clonotype with a few counts. The rearrangement links TRBV18 to TRBJ1-1; 9 bases line up with TRBD1. Trimming removed 1 base from V and 10 bases from J; junction bases left unmatched: 1. Germline loops: CDR1 KGHSH, CDR2 LQKENI. This CDR3 region has 12 residues. The CDR3 loop is CASSPLTGGAFF. In DNA form, the CDR3 reads TGTGCCAGCTCACCACTGACAGGGGGAGCTTTCTTT.

This clonotype was found a few times. V is TRBV5-4 and J is TRBJ1-2, with TRBD1 identical over 10 bases. After removal of 2 bases from V and 6 bases from J, the junction contained 10 bases not matched to a gene. This CDR3 region has 16 residues. CDR1 and CDR2 (germline): SGHNT, YYREEE (reference sequence). The CDR3 DNA is TGTGCCAGCAGCTTTTCCCGACAGGGGGCGTGGGATGGCTACACCTTC. As protein: CASSFSRQGAWDGYTF.

This sequence joins TRBV6-5 and TRBJ2-7, with D possibly matching TRBD1 (5 bases). The germline V gene has CDR1 MNHEY and CDR2 SVGAGI. This CDR3 comprises 15 residues. V was pared by 6 bases and J by 0 bases, with 15 bases between. The CDR3 sequence is CASSQRGRSSYEQYF. The CDR3 DNA reads TGTGCCAGCAGCCAAAGGGGTAGGAGCTCCTACGAGCAGTACTTC.

The CDR3 region is CASSYSQESNTEAFF. CDR3 DNA: TGTGCCAGCAGTTACTCCCAGGAATCGAACACTGAAGCTTTCTTT. The chain joins TRBV6-5 to TRBJ1-1; D is uncertain. V shed 0 bases and J shed 1 base, with 9 bases lying between them. Per germline, CDR1 MNHEY and CDR2 SVGAGI. This CDR3 spans 15 amino acids.

This clonotype appeared many times. V is TRBV11-2 and J is TRBJ2-7, with 10 bases that match TRBD2. The germline V gene has CDR1 SGHAT and CDR2 FQNNGV. The trim removed 5 bases at V and 2 bases at J, leaving 12 bases unmatched. CDR3 length: 17 amino acids. The CDR3 sequence is CASSLDGSSGGPYEQYF. The CDR3 DNA is TGTGCCAGCAGCCTCGACGGGTCTAGCGGGGGACCCTACGAGCAGTACTTC.

This clonotype has more than one count but fewer than ten. The chain combines TRBV10-3 with TRBJ2-5, with 14 bases identical to TRBD2. Germline lookup yields CDR1 ENHRY and CDR2 SYGVKD. V was clipped by 5 bases and J by 1 base; unmatched bases: 3. This CDR3 comprises 16 residues. The CDR3 loop reads CAISSGLAGGQETQYF. CDR3 in DNA: TGTGCCATCAGTTCTGGACTAGCGGGGGGCCAAGAGACCCAGTACTTC.

This clonotype has at least ten counts. The chain combines TRBV5-4 with TRBJ2-3; TRBD2 aligns across 14 bases. This CDR3 comprises 18 residues. The ends lost 3 bases at V and 3 bases at J; junction bases unmatched: 9. Germline V gives CDR1 SGHNT, CDR2 YYREEE (reference sequence). The CDR3 here is CASSSPAGTSGGTDTQYF. CDR3 bases: TGTGCCAGCAGCTCGCCTGCGGGGACTAGCGGGGGTACAGATACGCAGTATTTT.